This T cell receptor beta chain was retrieved from a study of identical twins. Points from the study as a whole: Out-of-frame TCR alpha sharing observed in monozygotic twins exceeded model estimates.

Trimming cost V 6 bases and J 1 base, with 9 bases left between them. The CDR3 contains 13 residues. This clonotype was found many times. Antigen: not known. TCRdb re-analysed the 5' RACE reads in MiXCR, keeping a single row per CDR3 protein. Of around 680,000 distinct CDR3 sequences in the sample, approximately 9% were seen once. Separately, the same data were catalogued under a study of yellow fever vaccine responses in identical twins.

V gene TRBV12-3 or TRBV12-4 combines with J gene TRBJ1-1, with D perhaps TRBD1 (5 bases). Sequenced material: PBMCs. The clonotype comes from a woman between 18 and 29 years old in good health. The CDR3 DNA reads as TGTGCCAGCAGCTTGACAGCGAACACTGAAGCTTTCTTT. Translation: CASSLTANTEAFF.